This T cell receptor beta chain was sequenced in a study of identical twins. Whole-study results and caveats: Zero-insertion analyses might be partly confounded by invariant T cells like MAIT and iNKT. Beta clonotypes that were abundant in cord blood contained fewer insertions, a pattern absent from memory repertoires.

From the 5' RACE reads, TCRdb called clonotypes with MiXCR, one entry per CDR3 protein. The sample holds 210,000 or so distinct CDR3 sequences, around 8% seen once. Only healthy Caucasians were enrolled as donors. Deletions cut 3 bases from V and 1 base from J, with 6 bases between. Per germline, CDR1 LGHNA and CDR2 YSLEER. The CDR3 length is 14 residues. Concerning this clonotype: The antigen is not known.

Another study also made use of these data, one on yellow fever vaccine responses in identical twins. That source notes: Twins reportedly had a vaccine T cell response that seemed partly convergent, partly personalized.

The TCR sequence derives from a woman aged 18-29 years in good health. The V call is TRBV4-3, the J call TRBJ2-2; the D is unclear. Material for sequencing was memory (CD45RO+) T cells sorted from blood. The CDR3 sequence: CASSQGMNTGELFF. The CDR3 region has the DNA TGCGCCAGCAGCCAGGGTATGAACACCGGGGAGCTGTTTTTT.